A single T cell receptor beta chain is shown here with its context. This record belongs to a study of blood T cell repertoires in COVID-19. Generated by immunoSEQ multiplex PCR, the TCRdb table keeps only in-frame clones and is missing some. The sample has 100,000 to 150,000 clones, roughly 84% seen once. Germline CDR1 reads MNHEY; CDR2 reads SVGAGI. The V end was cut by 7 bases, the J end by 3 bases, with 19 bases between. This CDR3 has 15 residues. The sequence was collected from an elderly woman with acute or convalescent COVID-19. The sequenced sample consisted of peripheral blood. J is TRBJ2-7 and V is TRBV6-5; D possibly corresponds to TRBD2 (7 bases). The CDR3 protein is CASIRGPGEGYEQYF. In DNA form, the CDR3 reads TGTGCCAGCATCCGGGGGCCAGGGGAGGGCTACGAGCAGTACTTC.